This note documents a single TCR beta chain sequence. Its antigen is undetermined. The data were obtained in a study of Tregs in tolerant kidney transplant recipients. The germline V gene has CDR1 SGHNT and CDR2 YYREEE (reference sequence). Trimming at V came to 0 bases and at J to 5 bases, leaving 5 bases not matched to a gene. The CDR3 contains 16 residues. After 6 days with irradiated graft donor PBMCs, CFSE-labeled recipient PBMCs were FACS-sorted. Here immunoSEQ multiplex PCR was the method, and the copy in TCRdb shows in-frame clones only, minus some. The sample consists of roughly 14,000 clones, around half of them appearing once.

This receptor was taken from a human patient who received a combined kidney and bone marrow transplant. This chain joins TRBV5-4 and TRBJ2-2; 9 bases map to TRBD2. This material consisted of CD4+ T cells from blood cultured with allogeneic cells, taken before the transplant. The CDR3 sequence is CASSLGGLAGTGELFF. CDR3 DNA: TGTGCCAGCAGCTTGGGGGGGCTAGCGGGGACCGGGGAGCTGTTTTTT.